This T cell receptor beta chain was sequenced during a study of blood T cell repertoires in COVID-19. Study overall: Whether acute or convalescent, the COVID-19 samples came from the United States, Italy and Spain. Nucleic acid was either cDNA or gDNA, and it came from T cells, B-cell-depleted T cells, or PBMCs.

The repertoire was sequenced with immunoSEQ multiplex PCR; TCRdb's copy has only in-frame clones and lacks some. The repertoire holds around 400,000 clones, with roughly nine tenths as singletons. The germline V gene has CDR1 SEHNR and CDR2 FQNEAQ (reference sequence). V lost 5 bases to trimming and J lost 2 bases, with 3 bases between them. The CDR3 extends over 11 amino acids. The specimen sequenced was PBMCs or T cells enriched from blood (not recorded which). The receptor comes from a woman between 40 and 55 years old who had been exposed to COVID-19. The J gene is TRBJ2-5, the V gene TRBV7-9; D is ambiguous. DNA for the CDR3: TGTGCCAGCAGCCATCAAGAGACCCAGTACTTC. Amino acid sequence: CASSHQETQYF.